This T cell receptor beta chain was documented in a study of graft-versus-host responses after intestinal transplantation. The repertoire was sequenced with immunoSEQ multiplex PCR; TCRdb's copy has only in-frame clones and lacks some. The top ten hold 0.4% to 0.55% of the sample, which has fewer than 120,000 clones, approximately 92% seen once. This clone was recorded only once. Its antigen is not known. From germline, CDR1 is MDHEN and CDR2 SYDVKM. The V gene lost 11 bases and the J gene lost 0 bases, with 16 bases spanning the gap. This CDR3 has 15 residues. The source is a human donor who received an intestinal transplant. The V and J genes are TRBV28 and TRBJ2-2; D unclear. The specimen comprised unstimulated CD8+ T cells sorted from spleen or lymph node cells, sampled before intestinal transplant. CDR3: CAVEDGRTNTGELFF. The DNA for the CDR3 is TGTGCCGTTGAGGACGGCCGTACGAACACCGGGGAGCTGTTTTTT.